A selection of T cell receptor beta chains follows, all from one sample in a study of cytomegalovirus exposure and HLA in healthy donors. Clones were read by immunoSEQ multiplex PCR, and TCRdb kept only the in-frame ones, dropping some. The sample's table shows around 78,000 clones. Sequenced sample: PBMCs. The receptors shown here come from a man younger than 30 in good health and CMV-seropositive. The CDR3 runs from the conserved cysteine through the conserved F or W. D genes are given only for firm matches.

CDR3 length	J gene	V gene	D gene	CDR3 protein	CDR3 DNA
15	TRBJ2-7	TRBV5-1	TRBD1	CASRRGTGGSYEQYF	TGCGCCAGCAGGCGCGGGACAGGGGGCTCCTACGAGCAGTACTTC
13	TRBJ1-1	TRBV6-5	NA	CASSPWQNTEAFF	TGTGCCAGCAGTCCGTGGCAGAACACTGAAGCTTTCTTT
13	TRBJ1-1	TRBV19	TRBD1	CASSSDRGLEAFF	TGTGCCAGCTCATCTGACAGGGGACTTGAAGCTTTCTTT
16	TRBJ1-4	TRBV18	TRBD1	CASSYESGTENEKLFF	TGTGCCAGCTCATATGAATCCGGGACAGAAAATGAAAAACTGTTTTTT
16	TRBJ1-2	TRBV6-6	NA	CASSYPSTGRGYGYTF	TGTGCCAGCAGTTACCCCTCGACAGGCCGGGGCTATGGCTACACCTTC
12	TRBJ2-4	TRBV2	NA	CASRSKLGQQYF	TGTGCCAGCAGGTCAAAATTGGGGCAACAGTACTTC
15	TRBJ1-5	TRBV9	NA	CASSALGRDNQPQHF	TGTGCCAGCAGCGCCTTGGGCAGGGATAATCAGCCCCAGCATTTT
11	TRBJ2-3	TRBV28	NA	CASTFTDTQYF	TGTGCCAGCACCTTCACAGATACGCAGTATTTT
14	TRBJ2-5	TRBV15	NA	CATSRDQVVDTQYF	TGTGCCACCAGCAGAGATCAGGTCGTGGATACCCAGTACTTC
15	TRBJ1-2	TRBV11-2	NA	CASSFRDGIPGGYTF	TGTGCCAGCAGCTTCAGGGATGGGATACCTGGGGGCTACACCTTC
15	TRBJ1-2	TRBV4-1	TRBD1	CASSKPGQRPYGYTF	TGCGCCAGCAGCAAACCGGGACAGCGGCCTTATGGCTACACCTTC
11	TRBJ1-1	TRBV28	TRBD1	CASRRDSEAFF	TGTGCCAGCAGAAGGGACAGCGAAGCTTTCTTT
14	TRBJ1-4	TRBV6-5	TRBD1	CASSSGTGAEKLFF	TGTGCCAGCAGTTCCGGGACAGGCGCTGAAAAACTGTTTTTT
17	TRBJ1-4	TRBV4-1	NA	CASSRTQGTATNEKLFF	TGCGCCAGCAGCCGGACACAAGGGACTGCAACTAATGAAAAACTGTTTTTT
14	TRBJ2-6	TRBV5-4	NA	CASSDTSGANVLTF	TGTGCCAGCAGCGACACCTCTGGGGCCAACGTCCTGACTTTC
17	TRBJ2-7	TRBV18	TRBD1	CASSPPDRVRPSNEQYF	TGTGCCAGCTCACCTCCTGACAGGGTCCGACCTAGCAACGAGCAGTACTTC
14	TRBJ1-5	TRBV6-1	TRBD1	CASSVHRGGQPQHF	TGTGCCAGCAGTGTTCACAGGGGTGGGCAGCCCCAGCATTTT
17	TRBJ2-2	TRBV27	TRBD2	CASSLWASGPYTGELFF	TGTGCCAGCAGTTTATGGGCTAGCGGCCCGTACACCGGGGAGCTGTTTTTT
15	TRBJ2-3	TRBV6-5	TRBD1	CASSYRDRGPDTQYF	TGTGCCAGCAGTTACCGGGACAGGGGACCAGATACGCAGTATTTT
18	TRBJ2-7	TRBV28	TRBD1	CASRIPPRDRARAYEQYF	TGTGCCAGCAGAATCCCCCCGAGGGACAGGGCGCGGGCCTACGAGCAGTACTTC
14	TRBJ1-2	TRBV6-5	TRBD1	CASSTTGGVDDYTF	TGTGCCAGCAGTACCACAGGGGGCGTAGATGACTACACCTTC
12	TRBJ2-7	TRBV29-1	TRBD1	CSGIGTAYEQYF	TGCAGCGGGATTGGGACAGCCTACGAGCAGTACTTC
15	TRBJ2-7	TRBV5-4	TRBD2	CASSLGASGSYEQYF	TGTGCCAGCAGCTTGGGGGCTAGCGGGTCCTACGAGCAGTACTTC
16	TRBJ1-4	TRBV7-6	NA	CASSLSTGMRGEKLFF	TGTGCCAGCAGCTTATCAACCGGGATGCGAGGGGAAAAACTGTTTTTT
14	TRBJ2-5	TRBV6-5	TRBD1	CASSQWGQKETQYF	TGTGCCAGCAGTCAATGGGGACAGAAAGAGACCCAGTACTTC
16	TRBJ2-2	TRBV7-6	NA	CASSPHPQPNTGELFF	TGTGCCAGCAGCCCCCACCCACAACCGAACACCGGGGAGCTGTTTTTT
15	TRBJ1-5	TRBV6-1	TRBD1	CASRDNRGGSQPQHF	TGTGCCAGCAGAGATAACAGGGGGGGCAGTCAGCCCCAGCATTTT
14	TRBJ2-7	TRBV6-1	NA	CASRTETNTYEQYF	TGTGCCAGCAGGACCGAGACAAATACTTACGAGCAGTACTTC
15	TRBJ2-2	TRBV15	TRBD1	CATSRGQGVNGELFF	TGTGCCACCAGCCGAGGACAGGGGGTGAACGGGGAGCTGTTTTTT
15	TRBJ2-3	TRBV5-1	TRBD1	CASSLEGTGGDTQYF	TGCGCCAGCAGCTTGGAAGGGACAGGGGGGGATACGCAGTATTTT
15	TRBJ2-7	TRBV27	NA	CASRYTGIRGYEQYF	TGTGCCAGCAGGTACACAGGGATTAGGGGCTACGAGCAGTACTTC
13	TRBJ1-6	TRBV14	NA	CASSQDPGIPLHF	TGTGCCAGCAGCCAAGATCCAGGTATACCCCTCCACTTT
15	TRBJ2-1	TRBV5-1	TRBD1	CASSLGQGPYNEQFF	TGCGCCAGCAGCTTAGGACAGGGGCCCTACAATGAGCAGTTCTTC
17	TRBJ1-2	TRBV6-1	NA	CASSGRAQDRLNYGYTF	TGTGCCAGCAGTGGCCGCGCCCAGGACAGATTAAACTATGGCTACACCTTC
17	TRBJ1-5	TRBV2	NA	CASSDSSGAVNNQPQHF	TGTGCCAGCAGTGATTCGTCCGGAGCAGTTAACAATCAGCCCCAGCATTTT
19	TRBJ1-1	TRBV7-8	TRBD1	CASSVNKGGTGGWATEAFF	TGTGCCAGCAGCGTAAACAAGGGTGGGACAGGGGGCTGGGCCACTGAAGCTTTCTTT
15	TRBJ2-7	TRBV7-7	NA	CASSTIEGLAYEQYF	TGTGCCAGCAGCACCATCGAGGGGCTAGCGTACGAGCAGTACTTC
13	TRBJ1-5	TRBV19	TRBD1	CAIGTGGGQPQHF	TGTGCAATCGGGACAGGGGGCGGTCAGCCCCAGCATTTT
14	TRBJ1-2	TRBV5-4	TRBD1	CASSPRGPNYGYTF	TGTGCCAGCAGCCCCAGGGGGCCCAACTATGGCTACACCTTC
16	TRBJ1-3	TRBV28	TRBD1	CASSSPGQGSGNTIYF	TGTGCCAGCAGTTCGCCGGGACAGGGATCCGGAAACACCATATATTTT
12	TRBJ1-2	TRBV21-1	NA	CASTGRRGGYTF	TGTGCCAGCACGGGCAGACGAGGGGGCTACACCTTC